These 10 T cell receptor beta chains originate from one sample sequenced in a study of CD8+ T cells in alopecia areata. As the sequencing template, cDNA was produced by extracting RNA and reverse transcribing it. Here immunoSEQ multiplex PCR was the method, and the copy in TCRdb shows in-frame clones only, minus some. Among 200,000 to 250,000 clones listed, under 70% were seen once. Treatment reported: oral pan-JAK inhibitor, 5-10 mg twice daily. This specimen consisted of CD4+ T cells sorted from blood, obtained at week 4, from a patient treated with tofacitinib. All receptors come from a human donor with alopecia areata.

The J gene is TRBJ1-2, the V gene TRBV5-4; no clear D gene. Trimming pared 0 bases from V and 5 bases from J, leaving 8 bases between. Germline lookup yields CDR1 SGHNT and CDR2 YYREEE (reference sequence). The CDR3 extends over 13 amino acids. CDR3 residues: CASSLAAEYGYTF. The CDR3, as DNA: TGTGCCAGCAGCTTGGCTGCAGAGTATGGCTACACCTTC. Filled out from reference TRBV5-4 and TRBJ1-2, the complete variable domain reads ETGVTQSPTHLIKTRGQQVTLRCSSQSGHNTVSWYQQALGQGPQFIFQYYREEENGRGNFPPRFSGLQFPNYSSELNVNALELDDSALYLCASSLAAEYGYTFGSGTRLTVV.

This chain uses TRBV29-1 with TRBJ2-1; TRBD2 might be the D (5 bases). There are 16 residues in the CDR3. From germline, CDR1 is SQVTM and CDR2 ANQGSEA. Deletions cut 0 bases from V and 6 bases from J, with 18 bases between. The CDR3 spells CSVEDTGSGRFNEQFF. The CDR3 bases are TGCAGCGTTGAAGATACGGGGTCCGGTCGCTTCAATGAGCAGTTCTTC.

The V and J genes are TRBV27 and TRBJ1-4; D call uncertain. This CDR3 has 14 residues. Germline V gene data show CDR1 as MNHEY and CDR2 as SMNVEV (reference sequence). V lost 7 bases, J lost 9 bases, and 18 bases lay in between. CDR3 DNA sequence: TGTGCCAGCACCCGCCCCGGAGCGGGCCAAAAACTGTTTTTT. Translated, it gives CASTRPGAGQKLFF.

The rearrangement links TRBV2 to TRBJ1-1; D is possibly TRBD1 (6 bases). The CDR3 contains 12 residues. Trimming took off 11 bases at V and 1 base at J, with 11 bases between the two ends. Per germline, CDR1 SNHLY and CDR2 FYNNEI. CDR3 protein: CAGTTGNTEAFF. In DNA, the CDR3 is TGTGCCGGAACGACAGGGAACACTGAAGCTTTCTTT.

This clone was counted once. The chain is built from TRBV2 and TRBJ2-5; D unresolved. CDR1 and CDR2 (germline): SNHLY, FYNNEI. V was pared by 3 bases and J by 4 bases, with 6 bases between. The CDR3 length is 12 residues. CDR3 in amino acids: CASSDSPETQYF. In DNA, the CDR3 is TGTGCCAGCAGTGATTCTCCAGAGACCCAGTACTTC.

Only a few counts were recorded for this clone. This rearrangement joins TRBV7-9 to TRBJ2-5, with D tentatively TRBD1 or TRBD2 (6 bases each). The CDR3 consists of 15 residues. CDR1 is SEHNR, CDR2 FQNEAQ, per germline (reference sequence). Deletions cut 5 bases from V and 2 bases from J, with 15 bases between. CDR3 in amino acids: CASSQGGRKQETQYF. CDR3 in DNA: TGTGCCAGCAGCCAAGGGGGGCGGAAACAAGAGACCCAGTACTTC.

The gene calls are TRBV29-1 and TRBJ2-1; tentative D call: TRBD2 (6 bases). The germline V and J ends were trimmed by 7 bases and 11 bases, with 21 bases remaining between them. Germline assignment: CDR1 SQVTM and CDR2 ANQGSEA. The CDR3 has 13 amino acids. The CDR3 is CSAGGALEAKQFF. The CDR3 DNA sequence: TGCAGCGCCGGAGGGGCCCTGGAGGCTAAGCAGTTCTTC.

The rearrangement joins TRBV29-1 to TRBJ2-2, with TRBD1 as a possible D gene (6 bases). V was pared by 4 bases and J by 3 bases, with 15 bases between. This CDR3 has 15 residues. Germline-derived CDR1 and CDR2 are SQVTM and ANQGSEA. CDR3 DNA: TGCAGCGTTGGGATCACAGGGTCGTACACCGGGGAGCTGTTTTTT. This gives the protein CSVGITGSYTGELFF.

The chain joins TRBV9 to TRBJ2-3, with 8 bases aligning to TRBD2. With 0 bases clipped from V and 1 base from J, the junction kept 10 bases outside the gene matches. The CDR3 totals 18 residues. Germline V CDR1 and CDR2: SGDLS, YYNGEE. CDR3 sequence reads: CASSVVVLRRGGTDTQYF. The DNA of the CDR3 is TGTGCCAGCAGCGTAGTGGTCCTGAGGCGGGGGGGCACAGATACGCAGTATTTT.

The J gene is TRBJ1-1, the V gene TRBV30; D gene unclear. The germline gives CDR1 GTSNPN, CDR2 SVGIG (reference sequence). This CDR3 is built from 15 residues. Trimming pared 3 bases from V and 4 bases from J, leaving 18 bases between. CDR3 sequence (DNA): TGTGCCTGGAGACCCCCCGATAGGCCGGGCACTGAAGCTTTCTTT. Protein sequence: CAWRPPDRPGTEAFF. The full variable domain, completed using reference TRBV30 and TRBJ1-1, is SQTIHQWPATLVQPVGSPLSLECTVEGTSNPNLYWYRQAAGRGLQLLFYSVGIGQISSEVPQNLSASRPQDRQFILSSKKLLLSDSGFYLCAWRPPDRPGTEAFFGQGTRLTVV.